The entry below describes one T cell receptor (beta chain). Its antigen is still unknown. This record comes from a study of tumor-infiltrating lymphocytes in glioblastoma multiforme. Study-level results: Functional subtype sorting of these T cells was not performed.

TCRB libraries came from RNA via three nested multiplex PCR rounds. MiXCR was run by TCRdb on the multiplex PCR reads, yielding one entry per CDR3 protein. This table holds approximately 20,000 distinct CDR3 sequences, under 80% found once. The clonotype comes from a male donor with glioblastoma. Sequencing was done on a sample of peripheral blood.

The DNA for the CDR3 is TGTGCCAGCAGCTCACCTGCCCCGAACTATGGCTACACCTTC. Translated: CASSSPAPNYGYTF. The V and J genes are TRBV5-6 and TRBJ1-2; D call uncertain. Trimming stripped 3 bases from V and 2 bases from J, with 11 bases between. CDR1 is SGHDT, CDR2 YYEEEE, per germline. The CDR3 totals 14 residues.